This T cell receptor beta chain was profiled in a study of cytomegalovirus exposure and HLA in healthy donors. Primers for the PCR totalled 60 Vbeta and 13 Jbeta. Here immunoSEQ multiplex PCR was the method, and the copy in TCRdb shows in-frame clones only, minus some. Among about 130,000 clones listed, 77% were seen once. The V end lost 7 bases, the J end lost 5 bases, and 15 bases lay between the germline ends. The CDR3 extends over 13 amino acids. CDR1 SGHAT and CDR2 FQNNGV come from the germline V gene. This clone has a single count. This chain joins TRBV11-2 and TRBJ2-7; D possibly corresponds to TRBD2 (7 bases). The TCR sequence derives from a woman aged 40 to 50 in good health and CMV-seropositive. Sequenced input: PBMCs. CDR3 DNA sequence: TGTGCCAGCACCTGGGGGGGGCGGAACGAGCAGTACTTC. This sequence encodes CASTWGGRNEQYF.